This TCR beta chain was identified in a study of read filtering for tumor transcriptome and immune sequencing. Study details: Whole-transcriptome libraries were prepared after DNase treatment.

A note on this clonotype: The antigen remains unidentified.

CDR1 SQVTM and CDR2 ANQGSEA come from the germline V gene. The V end lost 0 bases, the J end lost 2 bases, and 7 bases lay between the germline ends. The CDR3 length is 13 residues. From roughly 400 ng of RNA, a library with molecular barcoded alpha/delta and beta/gamma adaptors was made. TCRdb reprocessed the reads via MiXCR and lists one record per CDR3 protein. This table has over 35,000 distinct CDR3 sequences, around an eighth appearing once. Study-wide results and limits: Without single-read clonotypes, shared clonotype proportions correlated more between IR-seq and RNA-seq.

The source material was a population of CD138-negative cells sorted from bone marrow. The chain carries TRBV29-1 and TRBJ1-1, with no clear D. This sequence was found in a donor aged 40 or older with multiple myeloma. CDR3 sequence: CSVEEGFNTEAFF. The CDR3 DNA reads TGCAGCGTTGAAGAAGGGTTCAACACTGAAGCTTTCTTT.